This T cell receptor (beta chain) was recorded in a study of blood T cell repertoires in COVID-19. The overall study: Some COVID-19 samples were acute and others convalescent; all came from the United States, Italy and Spain. The cDNA or gDNA used as material had been derived from T cells, B-cell-depleted T cells, or PBMCs.

V was pared by 2 bases and J by 7 bases, with 9 bases between. The CDR3 sequence is 13 residues long. The V gene's germline CDR1 is MNHEY and CDR2 SVGEGT. A remark on this clone: Other DNA sequences in the same sample also yield this CDR3.

As handled by the study authors: For nucleated cells, counts were estimated from reference gene primer amplification. TCRdb's copy holds only in-frame clones and misses some; the assay was immunoSEQ multiplex PCR. That table supplies the V and J calls and clone size; D and trimming were determined from the DNA. The sample shows 250,000 to 300,000 clones, 65% to 90% of them seen only once. The sequence was collected from a woman aged 55-69 years with active or convalescent COVID-19. The rearrangement uses TRBV6-2 or TRBV6-3 and TRBJ1-5; D not resolved. What was sequenced was peripheral blood. The CDR3: CASSYAGEQPQHF. The CDR3 DNA reads as TGTGCCAGCAGTTACGCGGGTGAGCAGCCCCAGCATTTT.